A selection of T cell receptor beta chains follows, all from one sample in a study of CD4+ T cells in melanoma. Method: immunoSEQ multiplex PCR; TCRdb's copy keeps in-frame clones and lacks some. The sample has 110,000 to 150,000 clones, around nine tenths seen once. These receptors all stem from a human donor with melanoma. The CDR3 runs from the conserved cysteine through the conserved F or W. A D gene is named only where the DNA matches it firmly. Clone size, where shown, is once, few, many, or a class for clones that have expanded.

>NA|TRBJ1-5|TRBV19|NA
CASSMRRVNQPQHF
TGTGCCAGTAGTATGAGGAGGGTCAATCAGCCCCAGCATTTT
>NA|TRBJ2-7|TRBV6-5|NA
CASSYSTDGVAEQYF
TGTGCCAGCAGTTACTCAACGGACGGAGTGGCCGAGCAGTACTTC
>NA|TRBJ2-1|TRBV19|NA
CASSDRSQSYNEQFF
TGTGCCAGCTCTGACAGGAGCCAATCCTACAATGAGCAGTTCTTC
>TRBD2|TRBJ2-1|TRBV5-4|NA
CAARGGLDNEQFF
TGTGCCGCCCGGGGGGGTCTGGACAATGAGCAGTTCTTC
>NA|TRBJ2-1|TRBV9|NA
CASSPRPPDNEQFF
TGTGCCAGCAGCCCACGACCCCCGGACAATGAGCAGTTCTTC
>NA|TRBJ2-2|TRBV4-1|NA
CASSRGGGDTTGELFF
TGCGCCAGCAGCCGGGGCGGAGGGGATACCACCGGGGAGCTGTTTTTT
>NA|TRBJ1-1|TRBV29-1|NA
CSVQGTVTGTEAFF
TGCAGCGTTCAGGGGACGGTAACTGGCACTGAAGCTTTCTTT
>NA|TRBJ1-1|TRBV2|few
CASSESGRKAFF
TGTGCCAGCAGTGAATCGGGCCGCAAGGCTTTCTTT
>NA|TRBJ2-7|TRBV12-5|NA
CASGSPSEQYF
TGTGCTAGTGGTTCGCCATCCGAGCAGTACTTC
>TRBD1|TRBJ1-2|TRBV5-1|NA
CASSFRDSYGYTF
TGCGCCAGCAGCTTCCGGGACAGCTATGGCTACACCTTC
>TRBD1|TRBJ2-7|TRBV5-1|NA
CASSIQPVTGVYEQYF
TGCGCCAGCAGCATACAACCGGTGACAGGGGTTTACGAGCAGTACTTC
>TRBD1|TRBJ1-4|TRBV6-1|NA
CASSARTGLNEKLFF
TGTGCCAGCAGTGCGAGGACAGGGTTAAATGAAAAACTGTTTTTT
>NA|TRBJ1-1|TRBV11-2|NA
CASTPARGGEAFF
TGTGCCAGCACCCCGGCGAGGGGCGGGGAAGCTTTCTTT
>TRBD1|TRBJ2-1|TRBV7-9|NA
CASSGRDRDNEQFF
TGTGCCAGCAGCGGCCGGGACAGGGACAATGAGCAGTTCTTC
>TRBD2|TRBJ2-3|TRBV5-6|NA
CASSLVVAGGIRRTDTQYF
TGTGCCAGCAGCTTGGTAGTTGCGGGGGGGATAAGGCGCACAGATACGCAGTATTTT
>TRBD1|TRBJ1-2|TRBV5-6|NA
CASSLAYRGLYGYTF
TGTGCCAGCAGCTTGGCCTACAGGGGGCTCTATGGCTACACCTTC
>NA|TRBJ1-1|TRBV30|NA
CAWSEQLNTEAFF
TGTGCCTGGAGTGAACAGCTGAACACTGAAGCTTTCTTT